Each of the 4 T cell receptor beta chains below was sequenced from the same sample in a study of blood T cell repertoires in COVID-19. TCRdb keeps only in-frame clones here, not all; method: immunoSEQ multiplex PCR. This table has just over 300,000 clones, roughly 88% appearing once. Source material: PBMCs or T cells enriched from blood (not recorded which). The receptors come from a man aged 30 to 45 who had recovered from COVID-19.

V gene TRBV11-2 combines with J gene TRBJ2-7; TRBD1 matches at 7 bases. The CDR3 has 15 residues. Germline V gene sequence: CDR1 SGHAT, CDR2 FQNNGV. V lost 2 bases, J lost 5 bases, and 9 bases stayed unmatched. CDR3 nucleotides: TGTGCCAGCAGCTTAACCCCGACAGGGAAAAACGAGCAGTACTTC. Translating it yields CASSLTPTGKNEQYF.

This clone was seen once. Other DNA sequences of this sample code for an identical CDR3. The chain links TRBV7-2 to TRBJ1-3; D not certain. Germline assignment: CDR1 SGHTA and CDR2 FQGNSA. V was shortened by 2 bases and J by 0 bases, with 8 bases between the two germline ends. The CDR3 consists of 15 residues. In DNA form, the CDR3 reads TGTGCCAGCAGCTTAATCCCAGACTCTGGAAACACCATATATTTT. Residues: CASSLIPDSGNTIYF.

The chain's CDR3 is CASSPFDRTEETQYF. CDR3 in DNA: TGTGCCAGCAGCCCCTTCGACAGGACCGAGGAGACCCAGTACTTC. The chain links TRBV5-6 to TRBJ2-5; a possible D gene is TRBD1 (6 bases). Per germline, CDR1 SGHDT and CDR2 YYEEEE. The V end lost 4 bases, the J end lost 5 bases, and 18 bases lay between the germline ends. This CDR3 has 15 residues.

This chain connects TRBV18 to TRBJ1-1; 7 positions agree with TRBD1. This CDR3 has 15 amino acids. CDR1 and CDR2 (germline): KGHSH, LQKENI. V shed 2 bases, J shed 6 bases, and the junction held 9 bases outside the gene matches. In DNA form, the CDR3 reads TGTGCCAGCTCACCAGTAACAGGGGTAGGCGCTGAAGCTTTCTTT. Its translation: CASSPVTGVGAEAFF.